A single sample gave rise to the 20 T cell receptor beta chains below, sequenced in a study of control samples from healthy donors and cancer patients. Measured with immunoSEQ multiplex PCR; TCRdb has only the in-frame clones, and not every one. Among around 81,000 clones listed, more than 85% were seen once. The sequenced sample was blood. These receptors all come from a woman aged 25 to 45 in good health.

This chain connects TRBV4-1 to TRBJ2-1; 7 bases agree with TRBD2. The CDR3 has 16 residues. Trimming at V came to 4 bases and at J to 1 base, leaving 7 bases not matched to a gene. Germline V gene lookup returns CDR1 MGHRA and CDR2 YSYEKL. The CDR3 reads CASSLYSGSSYNEQFF. In nucleotides, the CDR3 is TGCGCCAGCAGCCTTTATAGCGGGTCATCCTACAATGAGCAGTTCTTC.

V gene TRBV18 combines with J gene TRBJ2-3, with D unclear. The V gene lost 3 bases and the J gene lost 0 bases, with 10 bases spanning the gap. From germline, CDR1 is KGHSH and CDR2 LQKENI. This CDR3 is 15 amino acids long. CDR3 DNA sequence: TGTGCCAGCTCACCCGAGTCAGCTAGCACAGATACGCAGTATTTT. Amino acids: CASSPESASTDTQYF.

The V and J genes are TRBV7-9 and TRBJ2-5; 9 nucleotides line up with TRBD2. V lost 1 base, J lost 5 bases, and 5 bases stayed unmatched. The CDR3 extends over 15 amino acids. The germline CDR1 and CDR2 sequences are SEHNR and FQNEAQ (reference sequence). This CDR3 is CASSLGTSVRETQYF. For the CDR3, the DNA is TGTGCCAGCAGCTTAGGGACTAGCGTCAGGGAGACCCAGTACTTC.

This chain uses TRBV4-1 with TRBJ1-3; the D is unclear. V gave up 4 bases and J gave up 4 bases, with 14 bases separating them. Germline V lookup: CDR1 MGHRA, CDR2 YSYEKL. The CDR3 totals 15 residues. The CDR3 protein is CASSLLGIAGNTIYF. CDR3 coding DNA: TGCGCCAGCAGCCTTTTAGGGATTGCAGGAAACACCATATATTTT.

The J gene is TRBJ2-7, the V gene TRBV7-9; 10 nucleotides match TRBD1. With V trimmed by 4 bases and J by 5 bases, 2 bases remained unmatched. This CDR3 is 13 amino acids long. Germline CDR1 SEHNR, CDR2 FQNEAQ (reference sequence). The CDR3 sequence: CASSWDRGNEQYF. CDR3 sequence (DNA): TGTGCCAGCAGCTGGGACAGGGGTAACGAGCAGTACTTC.

The CDR3 DNA is TGTGCCAGCATGCAGGGCGGTGAAGCTTTCTTT. Amino acid sequence: CASMQGGEAFF. This chain links TRBV6-6 with TRBJ1-1; D might be TRBD1 (5 bases). CDR1 and CDR2 (germline): MNHNY, SVGAGI (reference sequence). The CDR3 covers 11 residues. Trimming removed 7 bases from V and 7 bases from J, with 10 bases in between.

V gene TRBV5-1 combines with J gene TRBJ2-5, with 9 bases that match TRBD2. The CDR3 extends over 17 amino acids. Trimming cost V 1 base and J 1 base; bases outside gene matches: 8. Germline V gene data show CDR1 as SGHRS and CDR2 as YFSETQ. In nucleotides, the CDR3 is TGCGCCAGCAGCTTGCAAGCGACTAGCGGAGCCCAAGAGACCCAGTACTTC. Translated: CASSLQATSGAQETQYF.

The chain uses TRBV3-1 (or the pseudogene TRBV3-2) and TRBJ1-1; no clear D gene. Per the germline V gene, CDR1 is LGHDT and CDR2 is YNNKEL (reference sequence). Trimming stripped 3 bases from V and 1 base from J, with 6 bases between. The CDR3 has 13 amino acids. For the CDR3, the DNA is TGTGCCAGCAGCCATTCGGAGAACACTGAAGCTTTCTTT. Translating it yields CASSHSENTEAFF.

This chain uses TRBV11-2 with TRBJ2-1; the D is unclear. Deletions cut 4 bases from V and 9 bases from J, with 4 bases between. This CDR3 spans 10 amino acids. Per germline, CDR1 SGHAT and CDR2 FQNNGV. The CDR3 loop is CASSSREQFF. The CDR3 coding sequence is TGTGCCAGCAGCTCTCGTGAGCAGTTCTTC.

Within the sample, this clone is medium-sized. The chain uses TRBV19 and TRBJ1-5; D not resolved. The CDR3 loop spans 13 amino acids. Germline CDR1 is LNHDA and CDR2 is SQIVND (reference sequence). V was cut by 3 bases and J by 6 bases, with 9 bases left in between. The chain's CDR3 is CASSIPGAQPQHF. The CDR3 bases are TGTGCCAGTAGTATTCCTGGTGCTCAGCCCCAGCATTTT.

The chain couples TRBV7-2 to TRBJ2-7; 11 positions agree with TRBD1. The V and J ends lost 6 bases and 6 bases, in that order; junction bases with no gene match: 10. CDR1 and CDR2 from the germline V gene are SGHTA and FQGNSA. The CDR3 loop spans 15 amino acids. The DNA of the CDR3 is TGTGCCAGCAGTCGAGGGACAGGGGGTTACCTCGAGCAGTACTTC. This codes for CASSRGTGGYLEQYF.

CDR3 bases: TGTGCCAGCAAAGGAAGTTCTGGAAACACCATATATTTT. The encoded protein is CASKGSSGNTIYF. The chain joins TRBV6-6 to TRBJ1-3; D is unclear. Germline V gene sequence: CDR1 MNHNY, CDR2 SVGAGI (reference sequence). Trimming removed 7 bases from V and 1 base from J, with 8 bases in between. CDR3 length equals 13 residues.

The rearrangement uses TRBV2 and TRBJ2-2, with 7 bases that match TRBD1. Per the germline V gene, CDR1 is SNHLY and CDR2 is FYNNEI. Trimming at V came to 7 bases and at J to 7 bases, leaving 12 bases not matched to a gene. There are 15 residues in the CDR3. The CDR3 DNA sequence: TGTGCCAGCACCTCCTCAAGACAGGGAAACGGGGAGCTGTTTTTT. Encoded protein: CASTSSRQGNGELFF.

The chain is built from TRBV5-4 and TRBJ2-5; D is possibly TRBD2 (6 bases). The CDR3 has 16 amino acids. Trimming pared 0 bases from V and 1 base from J, leaving 13 bases between. Germline assignment: CDR1 SGHNT and CDR2 YYREEE (reference sequence). The CDR3 nucleotides are TGTGCCAGCAGCTTGGATATAGCGGACTTCCAAGAGACCCAGTACTTC. Its protein is CASSLDIADFQETQYF.

The DNA for the CDR3 is TGTGCCACCAGCAGAGGCGACGGGGGGCTCGAGGAGCAGTACTTC. It encodes CATSRGDGGLEEQYF. The V call is TRBV15, the J call TRBJ2-7, with D possibly TRBD2 on 7 matching bases. The CDR3 has 15 residues. Germline CDR1 and CDR2: LNHNV and YYDKDF (reference sequence). Trimming pared 1 base from V and 7 bases from J, leaving 17 bases between. The full variable domain, in which reference TRBV15 and TRBJ2-7 provide the parts outside the CDR3, is DAMVIQNPRYQVTQFGKPVTLSCSQTLNHNVMYWYQQKSSQAPKLLFHYYDKDFNNEADTPDNFQSRRPNTSFCFLDIRSPGLGDTAMYLCATSRGDGGLEEQYFGPGTRLTVT.

This clone counts as medium-sized. This chain links TRBV29-1 with TRBJ1-3, with D hard to call. Trimming left V 6 bases short and J 7 bases short, with 10 bases between. This CDR3 is 11 amino acids long. Germline CDR1 reads SQVTM; CDR2 reads ANQGSEA. This CDR3 is CSVLYRNTIYF. The CDR3 DNA reads as TGCAGCGTGCTTTATAGGAACACCATATATTTT.

The V and J genes are TRBV9 and TRBJ2-3; D ambiguous. CDR3 size: 14 residues. Germline lookup yields CDR1 SGDLS and CDR2 YYNGEE. Between the trimmed V and J ends, which lost 0 bases and 0 bases, there was a span of 5 bases. The CDR3 reads CASSVVGSTDTQYF. The CDR3 DNA is TGTGCCAGCAGCGTAGTCGGTAGCACAGATACGCAGTATTTT.

The rearrangement joins TRBV18 to TRBJ2-1; 8 bases line up with TRBD2. The CDR3 is 13 residues long. Germline assignment: CDR1 KGHSH and CDR2 LQKENI. CDR3 amino acids: CASAGGIDNEQFF. The DNA for the CDR3 is TGTGCGTCGGCGGGAGGCATCGACAATGAGCAGTTCTTC. Combining the CDR3 with reference TRBV18 and TRBJ2-1 gives the whole variable domain NAGVMQNPRHLVRRRGQEARLRCSPMKGHSHVYWYRQLPEEGLKFMVYLQKENIIDESGMPKERFSAEFPKEGPSILRIQQVVRGDSAAYFCASAGGIDNEQFFGPGTRLTVL.

The chain carries TRBV27 and TRBJ1-2; 7 positions match TRBD1. From germline, CDR1 is MNHEY and CDR2 SMNVEV (reference sequence). V gave up 5 bases and J gave up 7 bases; unmatched junction bases: 7. The CDR3 extends over 13 amino acids. The CDR3, as DNA: TGTGCCAGCAGTACTAACTCAGGGGGTGGCTACACCTTC. It yields the protein CASSTNSGGGYTF.

The genes are TRBV7-9 and TRBJ1-2, with D possibly TRBD1 on 5 matching bases. The CDR3 contains 16 residues. Germline CDR1 SEHNR, CDR2 FQNEAQ (reference sequence). Trimming cost V 4 bases and J 3 bases, with 18 bases left between them. This CDR3 reads CASSSRSPQGDYGYTF. The CDR3 bases are TGTGCCAGCAGCTCCCGAAGCCCCCAGGGTGACTATGGCTACACCTTC.